These 3 T cell receptor beta chains were sequenced from one sample in a study of cytomegalovirus exposure and HLA in healthy donors. A multiplex PCR was run with 60 Vbeta primers and 13 Jbeta primers. Libraries were prepared by immunoSEQ multiplex PCR; TCRdb keeps only in-frame clonotypes and omits some of them. Here the sample table reports 150,000 to 200,000 clones. What was sequenced was PBMCs. These receptors originate from a man aged 30 to 39 in good health and CMV-seronegative.

The chain is built from TRBV29-1 and TRBJ2-1; unclear D gene. The CDR3 totals 13 residues. With 4 bases removed from V and 1 base from J, the gap between germline ends came to 8 bases. Looked up from germline, CDR1 is SQVTM and CDR2 is ANQGSEA. The CDR3 sequence is CSVVPESYNEQFF. The DNA for the CDR3 is TGCAGCGTTGTTCCCGAGTCCTACAATGAGCAGTTCTTC.

V gene TRBV11-1 combines with J gene TRBJ1-1; TRBD1 matches 7 bases. This CDR3 has 15 residues. Germline CDR1 and CDR2: SGHAT and FQDESV (reference sequence). J was trimmed by 2 bases and V by 2 bases; bases with no gene match: 5. The CDR3 here is CASSLMGQPNTEAFF. Here the CDR3 DNA reads TGTGCCAGCAGCTTAATGGGACAGCCTAACACTGAAGCTTTCTTT.

This chain uses TRBV5-1 with TRBJ2-5; 11 bases fit TRBD2. The CDR3 runs to 15 residues. V lost 7 bases, J lost 2 bases, and 7 bases stayed unmatched. Germline V gene data show CDR1 as SGHRS and CDR2 as YFSETQ. In nucleotides, the CDR3 is TGCGCCAGCGGCGCGGGACTAGCGGAACAAGAGACCCAGTACTTC. It is translated as CASGAGLAEQETQYF.